This is a list of T cell receptor beta chains from one sample in a study of shared clonotypes between healthy human individuals. Sequencing used immunoSEQ multiplex PCR; TCRdb keeps in-frame clones, though not all of them. The sample lists around 2.1 million clones, 90% to 97% occurring once. Source material: naive CD4+ T cells sorted from blood. Receptor source: a young man in good health. CDR3s include the opening cysteine and the closing phenylalanine or tryptophan. The D gene is left open where the match is weak.

D: .; J: TRBJ1-4; V: TRBV18; CDR3: CASHSMVEKLFF
D: .; J: TRBJ1-1; V: TRBV11-3; CDR3: CASSLSGGLNTEAFF
D: .; J: TRBJ2-7; V: TRBV5-1; CDR3: CASSLEVSKTSEQYF
D: .; J: TRBJ2-3; V: TRBV9; CDR3: CASSVGRTSLLDTQYF
D: .; J: TRBJ1-6; V: TRBV10-3; CDR3: CAISESGGAPSNSPLHF
D: TRBD2; J: TRBJ2-1; V: TRBV19; CDR3: CASRGAGGQDNEQFF
D: TRBD2; J: TRBJ2-7; V: TRBV7-2; CDR3: CASSSRETNEQYF
D: .; J: TRBJ1-1; V: TRBV28; CDR3: CASSFRGQPLVTEAFF
D: .; J: TRBJ2-5; V: TRBV6-1; CDR3: CASRPQGQETQYF
D: .; J: TRBJ2-5; V: TRBV10-1; CDR3: CASSLVPGLGTETQYF
D: .; J: TRBJ1-4; V: TRBV5-6; CDR3: CASSLAGGGTNEKLFF
D: .; J: TRBJ2-4; V: TRBV10-1; CDR3: CASSDGGLAKNIQYF
D: .; J: TRBJ2-2; V: TRBV5-4; CDR3: CASSKNTGELFF
D: TRBD2; J: TRBJ2-1; V: TRBV5-1; CDR3: CASSSRGSGSVVSYNEQFF
D: TRBD1; J: TRBJ2-2; V: TRBV28; CDR3: CATTFPDRAMNTGELFF
D: .; J: TRBJ2-2; V: TRBV30; CDR3: CAFGVGRVSRGTGELFF
D: .; J: TRBJ2-7; V: TRBV2; CDR3: CASSATNYEQYF